This T cell receptor (beta chain) originates from a study of PD-1 blockade in classical Hodgkin lymphoma. Sequenced by immunoSEQ multiplex PCR; TCRdb stores in-frame clones only, minus some. The table includes 64,000 or so clones, approximately 94% detected once. CDR3 size: 13 residues. Germline CDR1 and CDR2: SGHVS and FQNEAQ. V was trimmed by 1 base and J by 5 bases, leaving 6 bases between them. Time point of the sample: cycle 4 day 1 (C4D1), after less than 7 weeks of nivolumab. Every one of the patients relapsed after autologous stem cell transplantation (brentuximab vedotin exposure was variable).

Sequencing used peripheral blood mononuclear cells (PBMCs), obtained before the fourth cycle of nivolumab. This chain uses TRBV7-8 with TRBJ2-1; the D gene is possibly TRBD2 (6 bases). The receptor's source is a human donor with classical Hodgkin lymphoma. CDR3 residues: CASSLGTNNEQFF. CDR3 sequence (DNA): TGTGCCAGCAGCTTAGGGACTAACAATGAGCAGTTCTTC.